The rows below give T cell receptor beta chains drawn from one sample of a study of cytomegalovirus exposure and HLA in healthy donors. Profiling relied on immunoSEQ multiplex PCR, and the TCRdb table lists in-frame clones only, not all of them. The sample contains tens of thousands of clones, around three fifths of which appear only once. Sequenced sample: PBMCs. These TCRs come from a woman in her 40s in good health and CMV-seropositive. Each CDR3 is given with its conserved first and last residue. A D gene is named only where the DNA matches it firmly. Not all rows give a size; the values are once, few, many and, for expanded clones, a class.

TRBD1	TRBV28	.	TRBJ2-1	TGTGCCAGCAGTTTGGCAGGGGGTTTCTACAATGAGCAGTTCTTC	CASSLAGGFYNEQFF
.	TRBV4-1	few	TRBJ2-1	TGCGCCAGCAGCCGTAGCAATGAGCAGTTCTTC	CASSRSNEQFF
TRBD2	TRBV7-9	.	TRBJ2-6	TGTGCCACGCGGGGGACTGGGGCTAGAGATGGGGCCAACGTCCTGACTTTC	CATRGTGARDGANVLTF
.	TRBV5-1	once	TRBJ2-7	TGCGCCAGCAGCTTGGATACGGGTATGGCATCCTACGAGCAGTACTTC	CASSLDTGMASYEQYF
.	TRBV5-1	.	TRBJ2-3	TGCGCCAGCAGCCGAAGCGACCCTAGCACAGATACGCAGTATTTT	CASSRSDPSTDTQYF
TRBD1	TRBV6-6	.	TRBJ2-7	TGTGCCAGCAGTGACTGGACAGGTCCCTACGAGCAGTACTTC	CASSDWTGPYEQYF
.	TRBV11-2	once	TRBJ1-3	TGTGCCAGCAGCTCTGGGAGCTCTGGAAACACCATATATTTT	CASSSGSSGNTIYF
TRBD2	TRBV28	.	TRBJ2-1	TGTGCCAGCAGTTTTCCCTCTTTAGCGGGCGGGCCGAGCTCCTACAATGAGCAGTTCTTC	CASSFPSLAGGPSSYNEQFF
.	TRBV7-2	.	TRBJ2-7	TGTGCCAGCAGCTTAGGGGCGAGGGAGACCTACGAGCAGTACTTC	CASSLGARETYEQYF
TRBD1	TRBV15	.	TRBJ1-4	TGTGCCACCAGCAAAGAGGGGCCCCGGGACAGGGGGCGAGTTGAAAAACTGTTTTTT	CATSKEGPRDRGRVEKLFF
TRBD1	TRBV6-1	few	TRBJ2-1	TGTGCCAGCAGAACCGGGACAGGGGCCCAGGGGGAGCAGTTCTTC	CASRTGTGAQGEQFF
TRBD2	TRBV11-2	.	TRBJ2-1	TGTGCCAGCAGCTTAGTCAGGACTAGCGGGAGCCCCCTCGATGAGCAGTTCTTC	CASSLVRTSGSPLDEQFF
.	TRBV28	few	TRBJ1-5	TGTGCCAGCAGGATCCAGGGCGTTGCCCTTAGCAATCAGCCCCAGCATTTT	CASRIQGVALSNQPQHF
.	TRBV5-1	.	TRBJ2-5	TGCGCCAGCAGCTTGGCGGAGCAAGGGACCCAGTACTTC	CASSLAEQGTQYF
TRBD2	TRBV9	.	TRBJ2-3	TGTGCCAGCAACCCGGGACTAGCGAGACCCGGCCGCACAGATACGCAGTATTTT	CASNPGLARPGRTDTQYF
TRBD2	TRBV6-5	.	TRBJ2-7	TGTGCCAGCAGTTCTGGACTAGCACCATCTCCCTACGAGCAGTACTTC	CASSSGLAPSPYEQYF
TRBD1	TRBV5-1	.	TRBJ1-4	TGCGCCAGCAGCCCGGACAGGGGGCGGGAAAAACTGTTTTTT	CASSPDRGREKLFF
.	TRBV7-6	.	TRBJ2-7	TGTGCCAGCAGCTTAGTGACCCCCCTGACTATGACCTCTCTTTACGAGCAGTACTTC	CASSLVTPLTMTSLYEQYF
TRBD2	TRBV6-6	.	TRBJ2-7	TGTGCCAGCACGGCGACTAGCGGGAGTAGAGAGCAGTACTTC	CASTATSGSREQYF
TRBD1	TRBV10-3	few	TRBJ1-1	TGTGCCATCAGTGAGGGGGGGCACAGGGGGAACACTGAAGCTTTCTTT	CAISEGGHRGNTEAFF
.	TRBV7-9	.	TRBJ2-5	TGTGCCAGCAGCTTAGCCCAGGGGCGAGAGACCCAGTACTTC	CASSLAQGRETQYF
TRBD2	TRBV28	.	TRBJ2-5	TGTGCCAGCAGTTCGGACGCGTTAATAGCGGGAGGCAAGACCCAGTACTTC	CASSSDALIAGGKTQYF
.	TRBV28	.	TRBJ1-3	TGTGCCAGTAGAGGCGCCGGAAACACCATATATTTT	CASRGAGNTIYF
.	TRBV7-2	.	TRBJ1-2	TGTGCCAGCACTATAACTCTGGTCCAGGGTGGCTACACCTTC	CASTITLVQGGYTF
.	TRBV11-1	.	TRBJ2-3	TGTGCCAGCAGTGAGAACACAGATACGCAGTATTTT	CASSENTDTQYF
.	TRBV28	.	TRBJ2-1	TGTGCCAGCAGGGTGAGCTCCTACAATGAGCAGTTCTTC	CASRVSSYNEQFF
.	TRBV29-1	.	TRBJ2-1	TGCAGCGTTGCCCGACAGGCAAATGAGCAGTTCTTC	CSVARQANEQFF
.	TRBV28	.	TRBJ1-4	TGTGCCGGATCCGGGATTAATGAAAAACTGTTTTTT	CAGSGINEKLFF
.	TRBV15	.	TRBJ1-1	TGTGCCACCAGCCCATCGGCAGGGGCTACTTCGGGAGCTTTCTTT	CATSPSAGATSGAFF
.	TRBV29-1	.	TRBJ1-2	TGCAGCGGGGGCGGCGACTATGGCTACACCTTC	CSGGGDYGYTF
.	TRBV27	.	TRBJ1-5	TGTGCCAGCAGCGCAGGTTATAGCAATCAGCCCCAGCATTTT	CASSAGYSNQPQHF
TRBD1	TRBV5-4	once	TRBJ1-2	TGTGCCAGCAGTCTGGGACAGCCGGGGATCCGTGGCTACACCTTC	CASSLGQPGIRGYTF
.	TRBV9	.	TRBJ1-1	TGTGCCAGCAGCGTAGCTCCGAGCACTGAAGCTTTCTTT	CASSVAPSTEAFF
.	TRBV7-2	few	TRBJ1-2	TGTGCCAGCAGCTTCGAGCGGACCTATGGCTACACCTTC	CASSFERTYGYTF
.	TRBV9	few	TRBJ1-1	TGTGCCAGCAGCGCCCAGATTTCGAACACTGAAGCTTTCTTT	CASSAQISNTEAFF
TRBD2	TRBV28	few	TRBJ2-2	TGTGCCAGCACAGCGGGGCCGAACACCGGGGAGCTGTTTTTT	CASTAGPNTGELFF